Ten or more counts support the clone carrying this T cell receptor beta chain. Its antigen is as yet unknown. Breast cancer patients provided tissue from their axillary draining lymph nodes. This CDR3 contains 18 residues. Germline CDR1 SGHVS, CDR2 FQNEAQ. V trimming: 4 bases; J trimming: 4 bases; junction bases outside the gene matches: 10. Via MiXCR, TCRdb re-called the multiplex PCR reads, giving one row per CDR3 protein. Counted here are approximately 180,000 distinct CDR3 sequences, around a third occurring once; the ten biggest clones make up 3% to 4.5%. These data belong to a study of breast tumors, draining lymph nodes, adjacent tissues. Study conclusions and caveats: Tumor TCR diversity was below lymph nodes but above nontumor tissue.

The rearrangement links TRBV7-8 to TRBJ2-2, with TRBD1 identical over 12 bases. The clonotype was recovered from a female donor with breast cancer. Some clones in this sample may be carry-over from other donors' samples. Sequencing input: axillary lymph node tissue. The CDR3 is CASSSPGQGALITGELFF. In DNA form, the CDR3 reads TGTGCCAGCAGCTCGCCGGGACAGGGGGCGCTGATCACCGGGGAGCTGTTTTTT.